Shown below are 4 T cell receptor beta chains from a single sample sequenced in a study of long-term antiretroviral therapy in people with HIV. immunoSEQ v3.0 was run at survey level. Assay: immunoSEQ multiplex PCR; the TCRdb copy retains only in-frame clones and omits some. The sample lists 15,000 to 20,000 clones; roughly 95% were seen once. The sample was unsorted PBMCs, taken approximately 11 years after starting antiretroviral therapy. The receptors stem from a man aged 25 to 40 with HIV.

The V gene is TRBV4-2, the J gene TRBJ2-3; 11 positions agree with TRBD2. Germline CDR1 and CDR2: LGHNA and YNFKEQ. The CDR3 is made up of 17 amino acids. J gave up 5 bases and V 0 bases, and 7 bases lay outside the gene matches. The CDR3 DNA reads as TGTGCCAGCAGCCAAGACTGGGCTAGCGGGGGGCTAGATACGCAGTATTTT. Amino acid sequence: CASSQDWASGGLDTQYF.

This chain's CDR3 is CATEGASVEQYF. The CDR3 nucleotides read TGTGCCACCGAGGGGGCTTCGGTCGAGCAGTACTTC. This chain joins TRBV11-2 and TRBJ2-7; TRBD1 matches at 7 bases. Germline values: CDR1 SGHAT, CDR2 FQNNGV. Trimming at V came to 10 bases and at J to 6 bases, leaving 9 bases not matched to a gene. This CDR3 is 12 amino acids long. The variable domain in full, with the rest retrieved from reference TRBV11-2 and TRBJ2-7, is EAGVAQSPRYKIIEKRQSVAFWCNPISGHATLYWYQQILGQGPKLLIQFQNNGVVDDSQLPKDRFSAERLKGVDSTLKIQPAKLEDSAVYLCATEGASVEQYFGPGTRLTVT.

The chain is built from TRBV5-1 and TRBJ2-5, with 15 positions matching TRBD2. After removal of 4 bases from V and 5 bases from J, the junction contained 12 bases not matched to a gene. The CDR3 runs to 18 residues. CDR1 is SGHRS and CDR2 is YFSETQ in the germline V gene. The CDR3 is CASSQGLAGGYAGETQYF. Here the CDR3 DNA reads TGCGCCAGCAGCCAGGGACTAGCGGGGGGCTATGCGGGGGAGACCCAGTACTTC.

The J gene is TRBJ2-2, the V gene TRBV11-3, with 8 positions matching TRBD2. With V trimmed by 2 bases and J by 5 bases, 7 bases remained unmatched. This CDR3 spans 16 amino acids. Looked up from germline, CDR1 is SGHNT and CDR2 is YENEEA. This CDR3 is CASSLQASGWTGELFF. CDR3 DNA sequence: TGTGCCAGCAGCTTACAGGCTAGCGGGTGGACCGGGGAGCTGTTTTTT.